The 12 T cell receptor beta chains reported below all come from one sample, sequenced in a study of patients and donors after allogeneic stem cell transplantation. One entry per CDR3 protein results from TCRdb running MiXCR on the RT-PCR reads. This sample has hundreds of thousands of distinct CDR3 sequences, with under 20% found just once. Sequences were obtained from blood, either unsorted or a sorted T cell fraction (not recorded which). These receptors all come from a human donor who was either an allogeneic HSCT recipient or a stem cell or donor lymphocyte infusion donor (not recorded which). It is not recorded whose cells these are; they may come from a transplant donor.

This clonotype was picked up a small number of times. The gene calls are TRBV29-1 and TRBJ2-4; TRBD2 matches 15 bases. V dropped 2 bases and J dropped 7; count of bases not matched to a gene: 6. Germline CDR1 is SQVTM and CDR2 is ANQGSEA. CDR3 size: 16 residues. CDR3 sequence: CSVEFWTSGGANIQYF. CDR3 DNA: TGCAGCGTTGAATTTTGGACTAGCGGGGGGGCGAACATTCAGTACTTC.

The chain uses TRBV27 and TRBJ2-7; no definite D call. The length of the CDR3 is 13 residues. The germline V and J ends were trimmed by 4 bases and 3 bases, with 10 bases remaining between them. The V gene's germline CDR1 is MNHEY and CDR2 SMNVEV (reference sequence). In DNA, the CDR3 is TGTGCCAGCAGTTACCGGCCACTCTACGAGCAGTACTTC. This encodes CASSYRPLYEQYF.

In its sample, this clonotype was seen many times. This chain joins TRBV3-1 and TRBJ2-4, with D tentatively TRBD2 (6 bases). The CDR3 consists of 15 residues. Germline lookup yields CDR1 LGHDT and CDR2 YNNKEL (reference sequence). Trimming stripped 2 bases from V and 7 bases from J, with 15 bases between. The CDR3 spells CASSQFPGLVNIQYF. CDR3 bases: TGTGCCAGCAGCCAATTCCCGGGACTGGTGAACATTCAGTACTTC.

This clonotype was seen only a few times. V usage is TRBV7-2 and J usage is TRBJ2-7; a possible D gene is TRBD2 (5 bases). The CDR3 spans 15 residues. CDR1 SGHTA and CDR2 FQGNSA come from the germline V gene. Trimming pared 2 bases from V and 3 bases from J, leaving 14 bases between. DNA for the CDR3: TGTGCCAGCAGCTTACCCGGCGGGTCCAACTACGAGCAGTACTTC. Its protein product is CASSLPGGSNYEQYF.

J is TRBJ2-7 and V is TRBV4-3; no definite D call. Germline V CDR1 and CDR2: LGHNA, YSLEER. Trimming took 1 base from V and 1 from J, leaving 11 bases between them. The CDR3 spans 15 residues. As DNA, the CDR3 is TGCGCCAGCAGCCAAGGGAGAAACCCTTCCTACGAGCAGTACTTC. It yields the protein CASSQGRNPSYEQYF.

The J gene is TRBJ1-1, the V gene TRBV6-1, with D hard to call. Germline CDR1 is MNHNS and CDR2 is SASEGT. CDR3 size: 14 residues. The V end was cut by 2 bases, the J end by 0 bases, with 7 bases between. The CDR3 DNA reads as TGTGCCAGCAGTGAATGGGAGATGAACACTGAAGCTTTCTTT. As protein: CASSEWEMNTEAFF.

A few counts support this clonotype. This chain joins TRBV12-3 or TRBV12-4 and TRBJ1-1; D gene uncertain. The CDR3 is made up of 11 amino acids. V was pared by 10 bases and J by 7 bases, with 13 bases between. The CDR3 loop reads CAIRAGFEAFF. The CDR3 DNA is TGTGCCATTCGGGCGGGGTTTGAAGCTTTCTTT.

This clonotype was recorded a few times. The chain uses TRBV4-1 and TRBJ2-7; possible D gene TRBD1, 7 bases. Trimming took 4 bases from V and 2 from J, leaving 12 bases between them. The CDR3 spans 14 residues. Per germline, CDR1 MGHRA and CDR2 YSYEKL. The CDR3, as DNA: TGCGCCAGCAGCCGTACAGGGGAGGCCTACGAGCAGTACTTC. The encoded protein is CASSRTGEAYEQYF.

In its sample, this clonotype was seen a few times. The V and J genes are TRBV14 and TRBJ1-1, with no clear D. The CDR3 has 15 residues. Germline CDR1 SGHDN, CDR2 FVKESK. V dropped 1 base and J dropped 1 base, with 10 bases sitting between them. The CDR3 loop reads CASSQVRTRNTEAFF. The CDR3 DNA follows: TGTGCCAGCAGCCAAGTACGAACCAGGAACACTGAAGCTTTCTTT.

The chain uses TRBV3-1 and TRBJ2-5; 12 bases match TRBD2. From germline, CDR1 is LGHDT and CDR2 YNNKEL (reference sequence). The CDR3 has 17 amino acids. V shed 5 bases and J 4 bases; nucleotides not matched to a gene: 11. CDR3 DNA: TGTGCCAGCAGCAAGGGTAGTGGACTAGCGGGACGAGAGACCCAGTACTTC. Its protein product is CASSKGSGLAGRETQYF.

This clonotype has only a few counts. The chain recombines TRBV11-2 with TRBJ2-1; 11 bases are a match to TRBD2. The germline V gene has CDR1 SGHAT and CDR2 FQNNGV. This CDR3 has 15 amino acids. The J segment lost 8 bases and the V segment lost 3 bases, leaving 6 bases of the junction unmatched. For the CDR3, the DNA is TGTGCCAGCAGCTTCCGACTAGCGGGGTTGGATGAGCAGTTCTTC. The encoded protein is CASSFRLAGLDEQFF.

The chain has TRBV7-3 and TRBJ1-1; D is unresolved. The CDR3 has 14 residues. V was trimmed by 2 bases and J by 6 bases, leaving 13 bases between them. The V gene's germline CDR1 is SGHTA and CDR2 FQGTGA. The CDR3: CASSLSFLDSEAFF. The CDR3, as DNA: TGTGCCAGCAGCTTATCGTTTTTAGATTCTGAAGCTTTCTTT.